The 27 T cell receptor beta chains below come from one sample, sequenced in a study of blood T cell repertoires in COVID-19 (dated by TCRdb to the early 2020s). Library construction relied on the immunoSEQ multiplex PCR assay. What TCRdb holds here is the immuneACCESS table cut down to in-frame rearrangements. Part of the clones is not present; checked against another copy, under half of the missing clones reflect an unresolved V gene, and the others are unexplained. This sample lists about 210,000 clones; approximately 82% were detected once. The ten top clones hold about an eighth of the sample. The sequencing input was peripheral blood. These receptors were taken from a woman aged 40 to 49 with acute or convalescent COVID-19.

Only a few counts were recorded for this clone. This chain uses TRBV19 with TRBJ1-5, with TRBD1 identical over 7 bases. The CDR3 totals 16 residues. Trimming cost V 1 base and J 2 bases; bases outside gene matches: 5. CDR1 LNHDA and CDR2 SQIVND come from the germline V gene (reference sequence). CDR3 in DNA: TGTGCCAGTAGTATAGCGGCCGGGACAGGCAATCAGCCCCAGCATTTT. Translated, it gives CASSIAAGTGNQPQHF. Filled out from reference TRBV19 and TRBJ1-5, the complete variable domain reads DGGITQSPKYLFRKEGQNVTLSCEQNLNHDAMYWYRQDPGQGLRLIYYSQIVNDFQKGDIAEGYSVSREKKESFPLTVTSAQKNPTAFYLCASSIAAGTGNQPQHFGDGTRLSIL.

The chain joins TRBV7-7 to TRBJ2-1, with TRBD2 matching 8 bases. CDR1 and CDR2 from the germline V gene are SSHAT and FNYEAQ (reference sequence). The CDR3 sequence is 16 residues long. J gave up 3 bases and V 5 bases, and 9 bases lay outside the gene matches. The CDR3 here is CASSPSPGGSYNEQFF. The CDR3 DNA is TGTGCCAGCAGCCCGTCCCCGGGGGGGAGCTACAATGAGCAGTTCTTC.

The J gene is TRBJ2-5, the V gene TRBV10-3, with TRBD2 matching 11 bases. Germline V gives CDR1 ENHRY, CDR2 SYGVKD. The J segment lost 4 bases and the V segment lost 2 bases, leaving 12 bases of the junction unmatched. The CDR3 contains 18 residues. Written as DNA, the CDR3 is TGTGCCATCAGTGAGCGGGGGACCATAGCGGGAGGGGGAGAGACCCAGTACTTC. This encodes CAISERGTIAGGGETQYF.

This sequence joins TRBV19 and TRBJ1-5; 9 bases match TRBD1. Germline assignment: CDR1 LNHDA and CDR2 SQIVND (reference sequence). The CDR3 is made up of 17 amino acids. The J segment lost 1 base and the V segment lost 4 bases, leaving 8 bases of the junction unmatched. The CDR3 sequence is CASSTIYRGRSNQPQHF. CDR3 coding DNA: TGTGCCAGTAGTACCATATACAGGGGGCGAAGCAATCAGCCCCAGCATTTT.

The V gene is TRBV12-2, the J gene TRBJ2-7; TRBD2 is taken as the D call from the table, unchecked against the DNA. TRBV12-2 is a known pseudogene. The CDR3 has 14 amino acids. The CDR3 bases are TGTGCAAGTCGCTTAGCGGGAGGCTCCTACGAGCAGTACTTC. Its protein product is CASRLAGGSYEQYF.

The rearrangement links TRBV7-2 to TRBJ1-2, with 7 bases fitting TRBD1. The CDR3 covers 14 residues. Germline V CDR1 and CDR2: SGHTA, FQGNSA. The J segment lost 4 bases and the V segment lost 4 bases, leaving 6 bases of the junction unmatched. In DNA form, the CDR3 reads TGTGCCAGCAGCTCCACAGGGGTAGTCTATGGCTACACCTTC. Its translation is CASSSTGVVYGYTF.

This clone was counted a few times. V gene TRBV19 combines with J gene TRBJ1-5; 7 bases are shared with TRBD1. There are 13 residues in the CDR3. V lost 8 bases, J lost 3 bases, and 4 bases stayed unmatched. Germline V gene data show CDR1 as LNHDA and CDR2 as SQIVND (reference sequence). The DNA of the CDR3 is TGTGCCAGTGCCGACAGGGTCAATCAGCCCCAGCATTTT. Translation: CASADRVNQPQHF.

The rearrangement uses TRBV7-9 and TRBJ1-2; 9 nucleotides line up with TRBD1. The CDR3 length is 16 residues. Trimming cost V 5 bases and J 4 bases; bases outside gene matches: 11. Germline assignment: CDR1 SEHNR and CDR2 FQNEAQ (reference sequence). CDR3 DNA: TGTGCCAGCAGCCCCCTCTCCGGGACAGGGACCTATGGCTACACCTTC. The encoded protein is CASSPLSGTGTYGYTF.

This chain uses TRBV6-6 with TRBJ1-3, with a weak D call TRBD1 (5 bases). Germline V lookup: CDR1 MNHNY, CDR2 SVGAGI (reference sequence). The CDR3 loop spans 16 amino acids. V was shortened by 2 bases and J by 0 bases, with 11 bases between the two germline ends. The CDR3 protein is CASSYGGTFSGNTIYF. The CDR3 DNA follows: TGTGCCAGCAGTTACGGGGGGACTTTCTCTGGAAACACCATATATTTT.

The V gene is TRBV6-5, the J gene TRBJ1-3, with a weak D call TRBD1 (5 bases). The CDR3 extends over 14 amino acids. Per the germline V gene, CDR1 is MNHEY and CDR2 is SVGAGI. Between the trimmed V and J ends, which lost 5 bases and 4 bases, there was a span of 12 bases. Written as DNA, the CDR3 is TGTGCCAGCAGTCGACCAGGGCCCGGAAACACCATATATTTT. Its protein product is CASSRPGPGNTIYF.

The chain joins TRBV10-3 to TRBJ2-1, with 9 positions matching TRBD1. With 2 bases clipped from V and 7 bases from J, the junction kept 9 bases outside the gene matches. The CDR3 extends over 16 amino acids. The germline CDR1 and CDR2 sequences are ENHRY and SYGVKD. For the CDR3, the DNA is TGTGCCATCAGTGAGGCCGGGACAGGGTCAAGGAATGAGCAGTTCTTC. Translating it yields CAISEAGTGSRNEQFF.

The V and J genes are TRBV29-1 and TRBJ1-1; D remains unclear. The CDR3 consists of 14 residues. Per the germline V gene, CDR1 is SQVTM and CDR2 is ANQGSEA. V was pared by 2 bases and J by 1 base, with 11 bases between. CDR3 nucleotide sequence: TGCAGCGTTGAAACGCGGGTCCGGAACACTGAAGCTTTCTTT. Encoded protein: CSVETRVRNTEAFF.

This rearrangement joins TRBV19 to TRBJ2-2; 7 bases are a match to TRBD2. Losses at the gene ends were 6 bases for V and 4 bases for J; bases not matched to a gene: 2. The CDR3 has 13 amino acids. In germline, CDR1 is LNHDA, CDR2 SQIVND (reference sequence). CDR3 protein: CASSGGSTGELFF. The DNA for the CDR3 is TGTGCCAGTAGCGGGGGGAGCACCGGGGAGCTGTTTTTT.

The chain joins TRBV12-3 or TRBV12-4 to TRBJ2-1, with 9 bases identical to TRBD1. The CDR3 is made up of 13 amino acids. V trimming: 8 bases; J trimming: 3 bases; junction bases outside the gene matches: 2. The CDR3 loop is CASGTGIYNEQFF. The CDR3, as DNA: TGTGCCAGCGGGACAGGGATCTACAATGAGCAGTTCTTC.

V gene TRBV18 combines with J gene TRBJ1-1; maybe TRBD1 (5 bases). Germline V gene data show CDR1 as KGHSH and CDR2 as LQKENI. CDR3 length: 13 residues. The ends were cut back, 5 bases at V and 3 bases at J, with 10 bases in the middle. CDR3 amino acids: CASSYRGDTEAFF. CDR3 coding DNA: TGTGCCAGCTCATACCGGGGGGACACTGAAGCTTTCTTT.

The CDR3: CASSEFTYEQYF. Written as DNA, the CDR3 is TGTGCCAGCAGTGAATTCACTTACGAGCAGTACTTC. The V gene is TRBV25-1, the J gene TRBJ2-7; no definite D call. Per the germline V gene, CDR1 is MGHDK and CDR2 is SYGVNS. Trimming left V 1 base short and J 4 bases short, with 5 bases between. This CDR3 spans 12 amino acids.

The table lists this clone with a count of one. The chain employs TRBV10-3 and TRBJ1-1; D uncertain. The germline V and J ends were trimmed by 2 bases and 2 bases, with 9 bases remaining between them. The germline V gene has CDR1 ENHRY and CDR2 SYGVKD. This CDR3 has 14 amino acids. For the CDR3, the DNA is TGTGCCATCAGTGAGCCCGACACTAACACTGAAGCTTTCTTT. It is translated as CAISEPDTNTEAFF.

In DNA, the CDR3 is TGTGCCAGCAGCGCTCCCTTCGGGTCGCGGGGGAACACAGATACGCAGTATTTT. It yields the protein CASSAPFGSRGNTDTQYF. The chain is built from TRBV9 and TRBJ2-3, with 7 bases lining up with TRBD2. The ends lost 3 bases at V and 2 bases at J; junction bases unmatched: 15. CDR3 length: 18 residues. Germline V CDR1 and CDR2: SGDLS, YYNGEE. Complete variable domain (other parts from reference TRBV9 and TRBJ2-3): DSGVTQTPKHLITATGQRVTLRCSPRSGDLSVYWYQQSLDQGLQFLIQYYNGEERAKGNILERFSAQQFPDLHSELNLSSLELGDSALYFCASSAPFGSRGNTDTQYFGPGTRLTVL.

In the case of this clone: Distinct nucleotide sequences in the sample also encode this CDR3. The chain combines TRBV27 with TRBJ1-1; D not resolved. CDR1 is MNHEY and CDR2 is SMNVEV in the germline V gene (reference sequence). Trimming took 3 bases from V and 5 from J, leaving 7 bases between them. The CDR3 covers 12 residues. Here the CDR3 DNA reads TGTGCCAGCAGTTTTCGGGGAACTGAAGCTTTCTTT. Residues: CASSFRGTEAFF.

The V gene is TRBV7-3, the J gene TRBJ2-1; 8 nucleotides align to TRBD1. Germline values: CDR1 SGHTA, CDR2 FQGTGA. V shed 4 bases, J shed 5 bases, and the junction held 1 base outside the gene matches. This CDR3 region has 13 residues. CDR3 sequence reads: CASSWTGHNEQFF. CDR3 nucleotide sequence: TGTGCCAGCAGCTGGACAGGGCACAATGAGCAGTTCTTC.

The CDR3 protein is CASSARTSGSTDTQYF. DNA for the CDR3: TGTGCCAGCAGCGCGAGGACTAGCGGTTCCACAGATACGCAGTATTTT. The chain uses TRBV7-6 and TRBJ2-3; TRBD2 matches at 10 bases. The germline CDR1 and CDR2 sequences are SGHVS and FNYEAQ. V shed 5 bases, J shed 2 bases, and the junction held 7 bases outside the gene matches. This CDR3 has 16 residues.

As DNA, the CDR3 is TGTGCTAGTGGCCCCAACAGGGGCGGAGGTGAAAAACTGTTTTTT. It codes for CASGPNRGGGEKLFF. J is TRBJ1-4 and V is TRBV12-5; TRBD1 matches 7 bases. This CDR3 contains 15 residues. After removal of 6 bases from V and 7 bases from J, the junction contained 11 bases not matched to a gene. Germline assignment: CDR1 LGHNT and CDR2 FRNRAP.

V and J are TRBV2 and TRBJ2-3; TRBD2 might be the D (5 bases). Germline V lookup: CDR1 SNHLY, CDR2 FYNNEI. There are 14 residues in the CDR3. With 3 bases removed from V and 0 bases from J, the gap between germline ends came to 7 bases. The CDR3, as DNA: TGTGCCAGCAGTGATGGGAGCAGCACAGATACGCAGTATTTT. Translation: CASSDGSSTDTQYF. Full variable domain (outside the CDR3, taken from reference TRBV2 and TRBJ2-3): EPEVTQTPSHQVTQMGQEVILRCVPISNHLYFYWYRQILGQKVEFLVSFYNNEISEKSEIFDDQFSVERPDGSNFTLKIRSTKLEDSAMYFCASSDGSSTDTQYFGPGTRLTVL.

This chain joins TRBV6-5 and TRBJ2-7; D remains unclear. The germline CDR1 and CDR2 sequences are MNHEY and SVGAGI. Trimming shortened V by 10 bases and J by 4 bases, and 11 bases separated the two germline ends. The CDR3 has 11 amino acids. The CDR3 protein is CATANMYEQYF. CDR3 nucleotide sequence: TGTGCCACCGCGAATATGTACGAGCAGTACTTC.

The J gene is TRBJ1-5, the V gene TRBV30, with 9 bases matching TRBD1. V shed 5 bases and J 7 bases; nucleotides not matched to a gene: 6. This CDR3 is 13 amino acids long. CDR1 GTSNPN and CDR2 SVGIG come from the germline V gene (reference sequence). CDR3 protein: CAWDRQGVQPQHF. The CDR3 region has the DNA TGTGCCTGGGATCGACAGGGGGTGCAGCCCCAGCATTTT.

This clone was seen only a few times. Relative to the germline gene, one junction end is altered; a read error may explain this. V gene TRBV30 combines with J gene TRBJ1-2; D remains unclear. CDR1 GTSNPN and CDR2 SVGIG come from the germline V gene (reference sequence). CDR3 size: 13 residues. The chain's CDR3 is CAWSELYLGDAHF. CDR3 DNA sequence: TGTGCCTGGAGTGAACTCTATCTGGGAGACGCCCACTTC.

This chain uses TRBV29-1 with TRBJ2-7; D possibly corresponds to TRBD1 (5 bases). The germline gives CDR1 SQVTM, CDR2 ANQGSEA. Trimming removed 4 bases from V and 0 bases from J, with 13 bases in between. The CDR3 sequence is 14 residues long. The CDR3 loop is CSVAGKRGSYEQYF. The DNA for the CDR3 is TGCAGCGTTGCAGGGAAAAGGGGCTCCTACGAGCAGTACTTC.